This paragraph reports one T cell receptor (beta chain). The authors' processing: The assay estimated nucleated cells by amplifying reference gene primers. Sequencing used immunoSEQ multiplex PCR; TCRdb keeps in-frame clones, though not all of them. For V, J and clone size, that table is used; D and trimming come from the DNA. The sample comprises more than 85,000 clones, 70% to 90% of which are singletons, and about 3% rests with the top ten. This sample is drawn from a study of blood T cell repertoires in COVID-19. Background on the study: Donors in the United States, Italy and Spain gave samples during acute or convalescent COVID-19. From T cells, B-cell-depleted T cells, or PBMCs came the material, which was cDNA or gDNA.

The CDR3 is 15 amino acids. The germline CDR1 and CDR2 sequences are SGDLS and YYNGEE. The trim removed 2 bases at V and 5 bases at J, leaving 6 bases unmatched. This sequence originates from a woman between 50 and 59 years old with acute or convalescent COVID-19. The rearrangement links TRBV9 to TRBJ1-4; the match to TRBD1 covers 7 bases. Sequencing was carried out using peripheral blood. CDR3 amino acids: CASSVNPGQNEKLFF. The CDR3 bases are TGTGCCAGCAGCGTCAACCCGGGACAGAATGAAAAACTGTTTTTT.